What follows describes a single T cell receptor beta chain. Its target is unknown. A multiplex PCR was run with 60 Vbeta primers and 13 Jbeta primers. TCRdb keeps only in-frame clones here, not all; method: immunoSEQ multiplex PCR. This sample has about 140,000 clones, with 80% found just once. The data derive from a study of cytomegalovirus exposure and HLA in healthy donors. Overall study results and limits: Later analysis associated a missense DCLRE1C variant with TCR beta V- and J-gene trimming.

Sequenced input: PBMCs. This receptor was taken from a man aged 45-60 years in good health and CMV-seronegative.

CDR3 residues: CASSIYSPSYEQYF. The CDR3 coding sequence is TGTGCCAGTAGTATCTACAGCCCCTCCTACGAGCAGTACTTC. The J gene is TRBJ2-7, the V gene TRBV19; D call uncertain. V was cut by 3 bases and J by 0 bases, with 9 bases left in between. This CDR3 has 14 amino acids. CDR1 is LNHDA, CDR2 SQIVND, per germline (reference sequence).